This TCR beta chain emerged from a study of OX40 agonist ivuxolimab in advanced cancers. To note about this clone: The antigen remains undetermined.

Using immunoSEQ multiplex PCR, the repertoire was profiled, and TCRdb retains in-frame clones only, with some absent. In the table there are 55,000 to 65,000 clones, more than 80% of which are singletons. The germline V gene has CDR1 SGHRS and CDR2 YFSETQ. This CDR3 comprises 17 residues. Trimming cost V 2 bases and J 4 bases, with 21 bases left between them. Study outcomes and limitations: Antigens targeted by the expanded peripheral T cells were not determined. Expanded clones were, on average, more numerous among CD8+ T cells than CD4+.

Sequenced here: CD4+ or CD8+ T cells sorted from blood, sampled in a trial of the OX40 agonist ivuxolimab. The chain has TRBV5-1 and TRBJ2-5; tentative D call: TRBD1 (6 bases). The source of this sequence is an adult with an advanced solid tumor such as melanoma, head and neck, liver or kidney cancer. CDR3 loop: CASSFEGQQGWGETQYF. The CDR3 DNA follows: TGCGCCAGCAGCTTCGAGGGCCAACAGGGCTGGGGAGAGACCCAGTACTTC.